These 11 T cell receptor beta chains came from one sample sequenced in a study of CD8 T cells in ankylosing spondylitis. TCRdb processed the 5' RACE reads anew with MiXCR; each CDR3 protein has one entry. The sample comprises 250,000 to 400,000 distinct CDR3 sequences, about 9.9% of which are singletons, and roughly 9.2% rests with the top ten. The sequencing input was blood, either unsorted or a sorted T cell fraction (not recorded which). The receptors were gathered from a female donor with ankylosing spondylitis or in good health (not recorded which).

This clonotype was seen ten or more times. This chain links TRBV5-1 with TRBJ2-1; 9 nucleotides align to TRBD2. From germline, CDR1 is SGHRS and CDR2 YFSETQ. The CDR3 sequence is 14 residues long. V gave up 0 bases and J gave up 8 bases; unmatched junction bases: 3. The CDR3 reads CASSLEASGDEQFF. The DNA of the CDR3 is TGCGCCAGCAGCTTGGAAGCTAGCGGGGATGAGCAGTTCTTC.

Many counts were recorded for this clonotype. The rearrangement uses TRBV20-1 and TRBJ2-3; 12 nucleotides match TRBD2. After removal of 1 base from V and 1 base from J, the junction contained 3 bases not matched to a gene. CDR3 length: 16 amino acids. Germline CDR1 is DFQATT and CDR2 is SNEGSKA (reference sequence). CDR3 protein: CSARVGLAGRTDTQYF. In DNA, the CDR3 is TGCAGTGCTAGAGTCGGACTAGCGGGGCGCACAGATACGCAGTATTTT.

The rearrangement uses TRBV11-2 and TRBJ2-2, with 8 positions matching TRBD2. V dropped 4 bases and J dropped 7; count of bases not matched to a gene: 5. The CDR3 covers 14 residues. In germline, CDR1 is SGHAT, CDR2 FQNNGV. The CDR3 is CASSSIAGIGELFF. CDR3 nucleotide sequence: TGTGCCAGCAGCTCAATAGCGGGGATCGGGGAGCTGTTTTTT. Using reference TRBV11-2 and TRBJ2-2 for the parts outside the CDR3, the full variable domain is EAGVAQSPRYKIIEKRQSVAFWCNPISGHATLYWYQQILGQGPKLLIQFQNNGVVDDSQLPKDRFSAERLKGVDSTLKIQPAKLEDSAVYLCASSSIAGIGELFFGEGSRLTVL.

The gene calls are TRBV5-1 and TRBJ2-2; D is unresolved. Germline V gene data show CDR1 as SGHRS and CDR2 as YFSETQ. The CDR3 runs to 16 residues. The germline V and J ends were trimmed by 4 bases and 2 bases, with 15 bases remaining between them. CDR3 DNA: TGCGCCAGCAGCCAACTAATCCCAGGAAACACCGGGGAGCTGTTTTTT. Its translation is CASSQLIPGNTGELFF.

This clonotype occurred many times. The chain has TRBV5-1 and TRBJ1-6; 7 nucleotides match TRBD1. This CDR3 has 15 residues. V lost 4 bases, J lost 5 bases, and 6 bases stayed unmatched. The V gene's germline CDR1 is SGHRS and CDR2 YFSETQ. The CDR3 loop is CASSHRDSHNSPLHF. The CDR3, as DNA: TGCGCCAGCAGCCATCGGGACAGCCATAATTCACCCCTCCACTTT.

In its sample, this clonotype was seen a few times. At one of its ends the junction is not consistent with the germline gene, which may arise from a read error. The V call is TRBV20-1, the J call TRBJ2-5, with D unresolved. From germline, CDR1 is DFQATT and CDR2 SNEGSKA (reference sequence). This CDR3 has 16 amino acids. As DNA, the CDR3 is TGCTGTGCGCCGTCGAGTGGGCTAGTCATGCAAGAGACCCAGTACTTC. Amino acids: CCAPSSGLVMQETQYF.

This clonotype was counted a few times. The CDR3 reads CASSSTGGGSTEAFF. CDR3 nucleotide sequence: TGTGCCAGCAGTTCGACAGGGGGTGGGAGCACTGAAGCTTTCTTT. V is TRBV2 and J is TRBJ1-1, with 9 bases identical to TRBD1. The CDR3 loop spans 15 amino acids. In germline, CDR1 is SNHLY, CDR2 FYNNEI. V gave up 5 bases and J gave up 4 bases; unmatched junction bases: 8.

This clonotype was counted ten times or more. CDR3 DNA sequence: TGTGCCAGCTCACCACGGCGGGAGGGCTACAATGAGCAGTTCTTC. It is translated as CASSPRREGYNEQFF. V is TRBV18 and J is TRBJ2-1; TRBD2 matches at 9 bases. CDR1 is KGHSH and CDR2 is LQKENI in the germline V gene. The CDR3 extends over 15 amino acids. V trimming: 1 base; J trimming: 3 bases; junction bases outside the gene matches: 1.

This clonotype came up many times. The chain joins TRBV5-1 to TRBJ2-5, with 11 nucleotides matching TRBD2. The CDR3 covers 17 residues. J was trimmed by 2 bases and V by 6 bases; bases with no gene match: 12. Looked up from germline, CDR1 is SGHRS and CDR2 is YFSETQ. As DNA, the CDR3 is TGCGCCAGCACAGTGGGACTACTAGCGGGGGTTCAAGAGACCCAGTACTTC. Protein: CASTVGLLAGVQETQYF. The whole variable domain, remainder taken from reference TRBV5-1 and TRBJ2-5, is KAGVTQTPRYLIKTRGQQVTLSCSPISGHRSVSWYQQTPGQGLQFLFEYFSETQRNKGNFPGRFSGRQFSNSRSEMNVSTLELGDSALYLCASTVGLLAGVQETQYFGPGTRLLVL.

In this sample, this clonotype turned up a few times. The chain combines TRBV27 with TRBJ2-3, with TRBD2 identical over 10 bases. V shed 2 bases and J 2 bases; nucleotides not matched to a gene: 13. Per the germline V gene, CDR1 is MNHEY and CDR2 is SMNVEV (reference sequence). CDR3 length: 19 residues. This CDR3 reads CASSLTGVAGGRDTDTQYF. The CDR3, as DNA: TGTGCCAGCAGTTTAACCGGGGTAGCGGGGGGCCGGGACACAGATACGCAGTATTTT.

The J gene is TRBJ1-2, the V gene TRBV6-2 or TRBV6-3, with 7 bases lining up with TRBD1. The CDR3 is 12 amino acids. J lost 8 bases, V lost 4 bases, and 4 bases had no gene match. CDR1 is MNHEY, CDR2 SVGEGT, per germline. The CDR3 loop reads CASSSDRMGYTF. In nucleotides, the CDR3 is TGTGCCAGCAGTTCGGACAGGATGGGCTACACCTTC.